This TCR beta chain was documented in a study of blood T cells in healthy people across ages. Peripheral blood from each donor was collected in a volume of 8.5 to 10 milliliters. For the second PCR, which ran for roughly 6 to 11 cycles, a sample-barcoded 5' primer and a J-beta primer mix were used. From the 5' RACE reads, TCRdb called clonotypes with MiXCR, one entry per CDR3 protein. The sample shows hundreds of thousands of distinct CDR3 sequences, more than 45% of them seen only once. The specimen was blood. The clonotype comes from a man in his thirties or forties in good health.

As DNA, the CDR3 is TGTGCCAGCTCAGGTCAGGTGGACACCGGGGAGCTGTTTTTT. It encodes CASSGQVDTGELFF. The chain couples TRBV12-3 or TRBV12-4 to TRBJ2-2; no reliable D call. V was clipped by 8 bases and J by 3 bases, with 13 bases between them. The CDR3 has 14 amino acids.